Shown below are 13 T cell receptor beta chains from a single sample sequenced in a study of shared clonotypes between healthy human individuals. Libraries were prepared by immunoSEQ multiplex PCR; TCRdb keeps only in-frame clonotypes and omits some of them. The data contain some 2,000,000 clones, roughly 94% of them seen just once; the ten biggest clones take up about 0.13%. The sequenced material came from naive CD4+ T cells sorted from blood. Subset meaning: CD45RA+ positively selected. The receptors stem from a man between 18 and 35 years old in good health.

This chain links TRBV11-2 with TRBJ1-2, with a possible D match to TRBD1 (5 bases). The germline V and J ends were trimmed by 5 bases and 7 bases, with 17 bases remaining between them. The V gene's germline CDR1 is SGHAT and CDR2 FQNNGV. CDR3 length equals 14 residues. CDR3 sequence: CASSAGPWSLGYTF. CDR3 nucleotides: TGTGCCAGCAGCGCGGGGCCTTGGAGTCTTGGCTACACCTTC. The whole variable domain, remainder taken from reference TRBV11-2 and TRBJ1-2, is EAGVAQSPRYKIIEKRQSVAFWCNPISGHATLYWYQQILGQGPKLLIQFQNNGVVDDSQLPKDRFSAERLKGVDSTLKIQPAKLEDSAVYLCASSAGPWSLGYTFGSGTRLTVV.

The gene calls are TRBV7-6 and TRBJ1-1; possibly TRBD1 for D (5 bases). From germline, CDR1 is SGHVS and CDR2 FNYEAQ. This CDR3 region has 15 residues. Between the trimmed V and J ends, which lost 5 bases and 0 bases, there was a span of 13 bases. The CDR3 protein is CASSPGGFMNTEAFF. The CDR3 DNA is TGTGCCAGCAGCCCCGGGGGGTTTATGAACACTGAAGCTTTCTTT.

Note on this clone: Other nucleotide sequences in the sample specify the same CDR3. The chain recombines TRBV30 with TRBJ1-6; tentatively, D is TRBD1 (6 bases). V lost 1 base to trimming and J lost 8 bases, with 6 bases between them. Germline V gene sequence: CDR1 GTSNPN, CDR2 SVGIG (reference sequence). The length of the CDR3 is 12 residues. As DNA, the CDR3 is TGTGCCTGGAGTGCAGGGGATTCACCCCTCCACTTT. Encoded protein: CAWSAGDSPLHF.

This sequence joins TRBV5-1 and TRBJ1-1; D unresolved. Germline loops: CDR1 SGHRS, CDR2 YFSETQ. V was cut by 3 bases and J by 11 bases, with 14 bases left in between. The CDR3 contains 12 residues. This chain's CDR3 is CASSSGTMGAFF. CDR3 bases: TGCGCCAGCAGCTCAGGTACCATGGGGGCTTTCTTT. The whole variable domain, remainder taken from reference TRBV5-1 and TRBJ1-1, is KAGVTQTPRYLIKTRGQQVTLSCSPISGHRSVSWYQQTPGQGLQFLFEYFSETQRNKGNFPGRFSGRQFSNSRSEMNVSTLELGDSALYLCASSSGTMGAFFGQGTRLTVV.

CDR3 in amino acids: CASSQDWGTGAYGYTF. The CDR3 DNA is TGCGCCAGCAGCCAAGATTGGGGGACAGGGGCCTATGGCTACACCTTC. This chain links TRBV4-1 with TRBJ1-2; 10 bases fit TRBD1. CDR1 and CDR2 (germline): MGHRA, YSYEKL. The CDR3 extends over 16 amino acids. V lost 0 bases to trimming and J lost 4 bases; unmatched junction nucleotides: 5.

This clone was recorded only once. This rearrangement joins TRBV7-8 to TRBJ1-1, with unresolved D. Germline loops: CDR1 SGHVS, CDR2 FQNEAQ. The CDR3 runs to 13 residues. The V gene lost 2 bases and the J gene lost 11 bases, with 15 bases spanning the gap. The CDR3 DNA sequence: TGTGCCAGCAGCTTATCCGGCCGCCCTTGGGCTTTCTTT. Its protein product is CASSLSGRPWAFF.

J is TRBJ2-2 and V is TRBV7-9; 11 nucleotides match TRBD2. Trimming took 2 bases from V and 6 from J; bases not matched to a gene: 5. This CDR3 is 16 amino acids long. Germline CDR1 is SEHNR and CDR2 is FQNEAQ (reference sequence). CDR3 amino acids: CASSLSGTSGPGELFF. CDR3 nucleotides: TGTGCCAGCAGCTTATCCGGGACTAGCGGTCCCGGGGAGCTGTTTTTT.

The J gene is TRBJ2-6, the V gene TRBV7-9; the match to TRBD1 covers 10 bases. The CDR3 has 18 amino acids. In germline, CDR1 is SEHNR, CDR2 FQNEAQ (reference sequence). Trimming at V came to 5 bases and at J to 0 bases, leaving 7 bases not matched to a gene. The CDR3 region has the DNA TGTGCCAGCAGCCCTGGACAGGGGGTTTACTCTGGGGCCAACGTCCTGACTTTC. Amino acids: CASSPGQGVYSGANVLTF.

The chain carries TRBV2 and TRBJ2-2; D is uncertain. Germline V CDR1 and CDR2: SNHLY, FYNNEI. This CDR3 is 14 amino acids long. The V end lost 4 bases, the J end lost 2 bases, and 8 bases lay between the germline ends. Written as DNA, the CDR3 is TGTGCCAGCAGTGTTGCGGTCAACACCGGGGAGCTGTTTTTT. It codes for CASSVAVNTGELFF.

V is TRBV28 and J is TRBJ2-5, with 9 bases fitting TRBD1. Germline-derived CDR1 and CDR2 are MDHEN and SYDVKM. This CDR3 comprises 16 residues. Germline trimming cut 5 bases from V and 5 bases from J; bases unmatched to any gene: 12. CDR3 region: CASSPSGTGQGETQYF. The CDR3 region has the DNA TGTGCCAGCAGTCCATCCGGGACAGGGCAGGGGGAGACCCAGTACTTC.

The chain couples TRBV18 to TRBJ1-5; D unclear. CDR3 size: 16 residues. Trimming removed 8 bases from V and 0 bases from J, with 17 bases in between. CDR1 and CDR2 from the germline V gene are KGHSH and LQKENI. Here the CDR3 reads CASRKVTGDSNQPQHF. CDR3 nucleotide sequence: TGTGCCAGCAGAAAGGTTACCGGGGATAGCAATCAGCCCCAGCATTTT.

V is TRBV10-3 and J is TRBJ2-7; TRBD1 matches 8 bases. CDR3 size: 16 residues. V lost 5 bases, J lost 2 bases, and 11 bases stayed unmatched. Germline CDR1 ENHRY, CDR2 SYGVKD. The CDR3 DNA reads TGTGCCATCAGTCCCAATCTGGGACAGGAGACCTACGAGCAGTACTTC. Translated: CAISPNLGQETYEQYF.

The rearrangement uses TRBV7-2 and TRBJ1-4; D is possibly TRBD1 (6 bases). Germline V gives CDR1 SGHTA, CDR2 FQGNSA. Trimming removed 3 bases at V and 9 bases at J, with 17 bases between. The CDR3 runs to 15 residues. CDR3: CASSFQQGGNQKLFF. Here the CDR3 DNA reads TGTGCCAGCAGCTTCCAACAGGGAGGGAATCAAAAACTGTTTTTT.